This T cell receptor beta chain was identified during a study of blood T cells in healthy people across ages. The study's findings and limits: Long-lived donors exceeded aged donors in naive CD4+ cells and diversity.

For the second PCR, which ran for roughly 6 to 12 cycles, a sample-barcoded 5' primer and a J-beta primer mix were used. Template switching added a 12-random-nucleotide identifier to every cDNA molecule. A single record per CDR3 protein comes from TCRdb applying MiXCR to the 5' RACE reads. The sample includes roughly 800,000 distinct CDR3 sequences, roughly 60% of them seen just once. Germline-derived CDR1 and CDR2 are SEHNR and FQNEAQ (reference sequence). This CDR3 is built from 14 residues. V was cut by 1 base and J by 3 bases, with 8 bases left in between. Note on this clonotype: As yet, its antigen is unknown.

V is TRBV7-9 and J is TRBJ2-3; no firm D call. Sequencing input: blood. This TCR was recovered from a man younger than 40 in good health. Here the CDR3 reads CASSLVGRTDTQYF. The CDR3 nucleotides read TGTGCCAGCAGCTTAGTTGGACGAACAGATACGCAGTATTTT. Variable domain in full (rest from reference TRBV7-9 and TRBJ2-3): DTGVSQNPRHKITKRGQNVTFRCDPISEHNRLYWYRQTLGQGPEFLTYFQNEAQLEKSRLLSDRFSAERPKGSFSTLEIQRTEQGDSAMYLCASSLVGRTDTQYFGPGTRLTVL.